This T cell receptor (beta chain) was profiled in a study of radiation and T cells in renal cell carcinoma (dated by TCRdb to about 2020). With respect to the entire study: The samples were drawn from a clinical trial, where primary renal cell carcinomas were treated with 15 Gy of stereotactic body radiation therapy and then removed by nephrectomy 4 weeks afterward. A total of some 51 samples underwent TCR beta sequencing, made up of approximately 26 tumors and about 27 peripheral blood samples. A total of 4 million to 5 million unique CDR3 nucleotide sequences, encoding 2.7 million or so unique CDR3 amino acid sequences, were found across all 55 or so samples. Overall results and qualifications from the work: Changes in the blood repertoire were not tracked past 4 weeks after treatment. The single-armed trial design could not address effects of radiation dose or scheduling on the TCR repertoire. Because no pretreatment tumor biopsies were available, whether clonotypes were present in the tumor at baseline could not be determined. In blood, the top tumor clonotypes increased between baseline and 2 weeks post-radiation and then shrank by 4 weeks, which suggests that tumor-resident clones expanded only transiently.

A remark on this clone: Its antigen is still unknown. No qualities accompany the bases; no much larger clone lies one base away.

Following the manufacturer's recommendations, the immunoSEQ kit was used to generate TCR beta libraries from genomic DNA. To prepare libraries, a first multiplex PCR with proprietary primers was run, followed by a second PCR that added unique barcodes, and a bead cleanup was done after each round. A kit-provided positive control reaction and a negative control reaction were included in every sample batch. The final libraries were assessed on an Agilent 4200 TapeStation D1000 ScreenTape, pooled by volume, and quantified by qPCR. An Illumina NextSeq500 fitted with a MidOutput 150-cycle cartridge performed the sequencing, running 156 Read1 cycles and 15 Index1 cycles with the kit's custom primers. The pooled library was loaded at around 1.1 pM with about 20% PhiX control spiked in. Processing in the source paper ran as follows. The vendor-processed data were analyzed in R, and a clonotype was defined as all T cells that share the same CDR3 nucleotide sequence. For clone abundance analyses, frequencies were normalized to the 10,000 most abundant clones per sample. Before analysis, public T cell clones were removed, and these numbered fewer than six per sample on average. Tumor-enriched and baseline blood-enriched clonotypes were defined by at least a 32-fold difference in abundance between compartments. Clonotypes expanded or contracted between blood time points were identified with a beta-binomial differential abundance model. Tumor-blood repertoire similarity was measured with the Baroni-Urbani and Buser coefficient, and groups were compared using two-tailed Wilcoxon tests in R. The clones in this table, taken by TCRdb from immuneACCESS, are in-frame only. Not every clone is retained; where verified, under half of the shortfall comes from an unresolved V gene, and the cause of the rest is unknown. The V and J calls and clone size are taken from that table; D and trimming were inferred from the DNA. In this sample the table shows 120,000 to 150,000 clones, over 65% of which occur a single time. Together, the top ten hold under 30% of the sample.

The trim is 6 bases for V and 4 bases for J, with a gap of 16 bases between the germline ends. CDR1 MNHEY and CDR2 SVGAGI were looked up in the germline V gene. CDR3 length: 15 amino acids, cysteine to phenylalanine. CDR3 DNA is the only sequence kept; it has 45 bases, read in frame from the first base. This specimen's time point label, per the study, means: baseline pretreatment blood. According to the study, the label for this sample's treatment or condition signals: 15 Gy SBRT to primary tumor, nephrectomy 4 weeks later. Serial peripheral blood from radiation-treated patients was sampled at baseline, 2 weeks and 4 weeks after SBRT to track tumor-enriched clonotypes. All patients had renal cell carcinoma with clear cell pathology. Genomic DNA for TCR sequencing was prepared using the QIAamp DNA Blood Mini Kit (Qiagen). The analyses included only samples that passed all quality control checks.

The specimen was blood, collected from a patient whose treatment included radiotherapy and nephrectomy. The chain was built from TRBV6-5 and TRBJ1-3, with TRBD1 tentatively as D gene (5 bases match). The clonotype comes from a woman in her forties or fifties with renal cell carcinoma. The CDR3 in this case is CASSPLVGRGNTIYF. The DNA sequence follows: TGTGCCAGCAGCCCGCTGGTGGGACGGGGAAACACCATATATTTT.